Here is one TCR beta chain with its context. The record originates from a study of blood T cell repertoires in COVID-19. Sequenced by immunoSEQ multiplex PCR; TCRdb stores in-frame clones only, minus some. The sample gives around 160,000 clones, 84% of which show up once; roughly 5.5% is in the top ten. The CDR3 totals 20 residues. Germline lookup yields CDR1 MNHEY and CDR2 SMNVEV (reference sequence). V lost 2 bases, J lost 5 bases, and 16 bases stayed unmatched. This TCR derives from a woman in her fifties or sixties who had been exposed to COVID-19. The rearrangement links TRBV27 to TRBJ2-5, with TRBD2 matching 14 bases. The sequencing input was PBMCs or T cells enriched from blood (not recorded which). This CDR3 is CASSLVPAGTSGRGGETQYF. The CDR3 DNA reads as TGTGCCAGCAGTTTAGTCCCCGCCGGGACTAGCGGGAGAGGAGGGGAGACCCAGTACTTC.